This entry lists 13 T cell receptor beta chains sequenced from one sample in a study of blood T cell repertoires in COVID-19. Data came from immunoSEQ multiplex PCR; TCRdb stores just in-frame clones and leaves some out. The table has approximately 82,000 clones, about 89% seen once. Material for sequencing was PBMCs or T cells enriched from blood (not recorded which). All receptors derive from a woman between 45 and 60 years old with acute COVID-19.

The chain links TRBV24-1 to TRBJ2-1, with 8 positions matching TRBD1. V trimming: 2 bases; J trimming: 0 bases; junction bases outside the gene matches: 2. This CDR3 is 16 amino acids long. The V gene's germline CDR1 is KGHDR and CDR2 SFDVKD. This CDR3 reads CATSDYRGTSYNEQFF. In DNA form, the CDR3 reads TGTGCCACCAGTGATTACAGGGGGACCTCCTACAATGAGCAGTTCTTC.

The CDR3 spells CASSEGTGGYNEQFF. DNA for the CDR3: TGTGCCAGCAGTGAAGGGACAGGGGGGTACAATGAGCAGTTCTTC. The chain combines TRBV2 with TRBJ2-1; 10 bases match TRBD1. Trimming at V came to 1 base and at J to 4 bases, leaving 1 base not matched to a gene. This CDR3 region has 15 residues. The germline CDR1 and CDR2 sequences are SNHLY and FYNNEI.

The rearrangement links TRBV5-5 to TRBJ2-7, with 10 bases identical to TRBD1. With 1 base clipped from V and 4 bases from J, the junction kept 5 bases outside the gene matches. CDR1 SGHKS and CDR2 YYEKEE come from the germline V gene (reference sequence). This CDR3 has 15 residues. The CDR3 spells CASSLTGQGWYEQYF. CDR3 sequence (DNA): TGTGCCAGCAGCTTGACGGGACAGGGGTGGTACGAGCAGTACTTC. Full variable domain (outside the CDR3, taken from reference TRBV5-5 and TRBJ2-7): DAGVTQSPTHLIKTRGQQVTLRCSPISGHKSVSWYQQVLGQGPQFIFQYYEKEERGRGNFPDRFSARQFPNYSSELNVNALLLGDSALYLCASSLTGQGWYEQYFGPGTRLTVT.

The chain couples TRBV5-5 to TRBJ1-4, with D uncertain. The V end lost 2 bases, the J end lost 4 bases, and 6 bases lay between the germline ends. The CDR3 runs 13 residues. Germline loops: CDR1 SGHKS, CDR2 YYEKEE (reference sequence). The CDR3 DNA reads as TGTGCCAGCAGCTTCTATTTTAATGAAAAACTGTTTTTT. Protein product: CASSFYFNEKLFF.

V usage is TRBV10-1 and J usage is TRBJ2-1; possibly TRBD1 for D (6 bases). CDR1 is WNHNN and CDR2 is SYGVQD in the germline V gene (reference sequence). Trimming took off 0 bases at V and 3 bases at J, with 15 bases between the two ends. The CDR3 consists of 17 residues. The CDR3 sequence is CASSESRQVTNYNEQFF. DNA of the CDR3: TGCGCCAGCAGTGAGTCCCGACAGGTGACAAACTACAATGAGCAGTTCTTC.

The V and J genes are TRBV24-1 and TRBJ2-1, with TRBD2 as a possible D gene (6 bases). The ends were cut back, 6 bases at V and 3 bases at J, with 11 bases in the middle. Germline V lookup: CDR1 KGHDR, CDR2 SFDVKD. The CDR3 totals 14 residues. The CDR3 region is CATSRTTGYNEQFF. CDR3 nucleotide sequence: TGTGCCACCAGTAGGACTACGGGCTACAATGAGCAGTTCTTC.

V gene TRBV5-1 combines with J gene TRBJ1-4; 8 bases align to TRBD1. J lost 8 bases, V lost 1 base, and 10 bases had no gene match. The CDR3 length is 16 residues. Germline V gives CDR1 SGHRS, CDR2 YFSETQ. Here the CDR3 DNA reads TGCGCCAGCAGCTTGACAGGGGGTGCTGGGGGAGAAAAACTGTTTTTT. Translated: CASSLTGGAGGEKLFF.

The gene calls are TRBV19 and TRBJ1-5; TRBD1 is a possible D gene (6 bases). CDR3 length: 14 amino acids. Trimming cost V 5 bases and J 3 bases, with 11 bases left between them. Germline V gives CDR1 LNHDA, CDR2 SQIVND (reference sequence). CDR3 nucleotides: TGTGCCAGTAGTGACCGGGACAACAATCAGCCCCAGCATTTT. Its translation is CASSDRDNNQPQHF.

This chain uses TRBV3-1 (or the pseudogene TRBV3-2) with TRBJ2-5; TRBD1 aligns across 7 bases. The germline V gene encodes CDR1 LGHDT and CDR2 YNNKEL (reference sequence). The CDR3 contains 14 residues. With 5 bases clipped from V and 4 bases from J, the junction kept 7 bases outside the gene matches. CDR3 loop: CASSYQGVLETQYF. The DNA for the CDR3 is TGTGCCAGCAGCTATCAGGGGGTACTAGAGACCCAGTACTTC.

The chain links TRBV9 to TRBJ2-7; 14 bases line up with TRBD2. The CDR3 is 16 residues long. Germline V CDR1 and CDR2: SGDLS, YYNGEE. V lost 0 bases, J lost 5 bases, and 4 bases stayed unmatched. CDR3 coding DNA: TGTGCCAGCAGCGTAGGACTAGCGGGAGGGCACAACGAGCAGTACTTC. Amino acids: CASSVGLAGGHNEQYF.

The genes are TRBV7-2 and TRBJ2-2; perhaps TRBD2 as D (5 bases). V lost 1 base and J 7 bases, leaving 16 bases between the germline ends. This CDR3 has 16 residues. CDR1 and CDR2 from the germline V gene are SGHTA and FQGNSA. CDR3 residues: CASSLGPQGSHGELFF. DNA of the CDR3: TGTGCCAGCAGCTTAGGACCCCAAGGGAGTCACGGGGAGCTGTTTTTT. The variable domain in full, with the rest retrieved from reference TRBV7-2 and TRBJ2-2, is GAGVSQSPSNKVTEKGKDVELRCDPISGHTALYWYRQSLGQGLEFLIYFQGNSAPDKSGLPSDRFSAERTGGSVSTLTIQRTQQEDSAVYLCASSLGPQGSHGELFFGEGSRLTVL.

The chain combines TRBV6-5 with TRBJ2-1; a weak D match, TRBD1 (5 bases). The CDR3 has 13 amino acids. Trimming left V 2 bases short and J 6 bases short, with 8 bases between. Germline values: CDR1 MNHEY, CDR2 SVGAGI. CDR3 loop: CASSYGQGNEQFF. The DNA for the CDR3 is TGTGCCAGCAGTTACGGCCAGGGCAATGAGCAGTTCTTC.

The chain has TRBV6-5 and TRBJ1-1, with no clear D. The CDR3 spans 14 residues. V was pared by 0 bases and J by 0 bases, with 5 bases between. Germline loops: CDR1 MNHEY, CDR2 SVGAGI. The CDR3: CASSYSGVNTEAFF. CDR3 bases: TGTGCCAGCAGTTACTCCGGGGTGAACACTGAAGCTTTCTTT.